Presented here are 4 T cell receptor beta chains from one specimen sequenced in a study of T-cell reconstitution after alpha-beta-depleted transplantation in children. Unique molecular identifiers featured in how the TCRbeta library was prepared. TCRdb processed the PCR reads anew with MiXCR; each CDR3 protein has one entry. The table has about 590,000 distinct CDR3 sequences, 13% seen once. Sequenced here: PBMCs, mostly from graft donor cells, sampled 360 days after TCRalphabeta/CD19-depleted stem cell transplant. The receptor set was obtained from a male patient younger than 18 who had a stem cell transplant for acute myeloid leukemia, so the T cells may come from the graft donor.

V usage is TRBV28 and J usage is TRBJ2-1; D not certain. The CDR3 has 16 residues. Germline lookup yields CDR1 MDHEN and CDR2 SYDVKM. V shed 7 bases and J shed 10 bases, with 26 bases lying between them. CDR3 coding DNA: TGTGCCAGCAACGATGCGACCCGGGTTGGGGATGAGGAGCAGTTCTTC. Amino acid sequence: CASNDATRVGDEEQFF.

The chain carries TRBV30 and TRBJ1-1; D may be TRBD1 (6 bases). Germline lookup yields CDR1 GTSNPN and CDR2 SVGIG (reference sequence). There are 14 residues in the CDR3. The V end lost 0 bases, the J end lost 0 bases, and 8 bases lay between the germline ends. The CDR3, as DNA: TGTGCCTGGAGTGTACCAGGGGTGAACACTGAAGCTTTCTTT. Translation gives CAWSVPGVNTEAFF.

The CDR3: CASSTRDRYEKLFF. The CDR3 coding sequence is TGTGCCAGCAGTACCCGGGACCGGTATGAAAAACTGTTTTTT. The rearrangement links TRBV6-1 to TRBJ1-4, with D perhaps TRBD1 (5 bases). In germline, CDR1 is MNHNS, CDR2 SASEGT. V shed 5 bases and J shed 6 bases, with 13 bases lying between them. The CDR3 covers 14 residues.

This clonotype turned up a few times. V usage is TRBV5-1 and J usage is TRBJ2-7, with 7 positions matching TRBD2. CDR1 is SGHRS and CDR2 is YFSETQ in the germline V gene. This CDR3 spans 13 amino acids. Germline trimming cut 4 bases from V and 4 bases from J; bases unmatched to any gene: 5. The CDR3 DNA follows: TGCGCCAGCAGCCGAAGCGGGAAGTACGAGCAGTACTTC. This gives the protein CASSRSGKYEQYF.